This T cell receptor beta chain was observed in a study of blood T cells in healthy people across ages. Alongside a J-beta primer mix, a sample-barcoded 5' primer served in a second PCR lasting about 7 to 11 cycles. Using its own MiXCR run on the 5' RACE reads, TCRdb lists one record per CDR3 protein. This table has about 1.4 million distinct CDR3 sequences, 45% to 70% appearing once. Whole-study findings and limits: TCR beta diversity, measured per million T cells, fell in a roughly linear way with age.

CDR1 and CDR2 (germline): MDHEN, SYDVKM. V was clipped by 1 base and J by 8 bases; unmatched bases: 7. The CDR3 runs to 15 residues. Remarks on this clonotype: Its antigen remains unidentified.

The clonotype was recovered from a man between 18 and 35 years old in good health. The chain has TRBV28 and TRBJ1-4; 7 bases line up with TRBD1. Sequenced sample: blood. The DNA for the CDR3 is TGTGCCAGCAGTTTATACAGGGGTGGACGAGAAAAACTGTTTTTT. It yields the protein CASSLYRGGREKLFF.